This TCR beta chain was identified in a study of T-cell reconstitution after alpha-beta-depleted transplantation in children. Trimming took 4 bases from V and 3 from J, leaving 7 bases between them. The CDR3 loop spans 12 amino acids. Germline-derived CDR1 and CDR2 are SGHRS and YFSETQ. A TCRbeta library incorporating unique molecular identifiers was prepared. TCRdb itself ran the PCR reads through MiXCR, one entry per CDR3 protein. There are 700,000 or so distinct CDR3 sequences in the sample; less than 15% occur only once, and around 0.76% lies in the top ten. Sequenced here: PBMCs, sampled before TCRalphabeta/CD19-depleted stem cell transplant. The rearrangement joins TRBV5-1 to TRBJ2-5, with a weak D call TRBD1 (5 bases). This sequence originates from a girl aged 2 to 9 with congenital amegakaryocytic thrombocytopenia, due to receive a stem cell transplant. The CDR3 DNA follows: TGCGCCAGCAGCATGGACAAAGAGACCCAGTACTTC. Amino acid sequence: CASSMDKETQYF.